This is a list of T cell receptor beta chains from one sample in a study of cytomegalovirus exposure and HLA in healthy donors. Profiled with immunoSEQ multiplex PCR; TCRdb holds only in-frame clones, not every one. The sample has about 220,000 clones, roughly 83% seen once; the top ten hold more than 12%. Sequenced material: PBMCs. These receptors were collected from a woman aged 25 to 39 in good health and CMV-seropositive. Each CDR3 is given with its conserved first and last residue.

>TRBV7-6|TRBJ1-5
CASSGGTGDQPQHF
>TRBV18|TRBJ1-2
CASSPPGEGYTF
>TRBV11-2|TRBJ2-7
CASSPRTGGEQYF
>TRBV7-2|TRBJ1-1
CASSSDNTSEAFF
>TRBV11-2|TRBJ2-7
CASSLTSGSVYEQYF
>TRBV2|TRBJ2-1
CASSVTSPNEQFF
>TRBV9|TRBJ2-2
CASSASQDGRVLFF
>TRBV9|TRBJ1-2
CASSVRDRESPGGYTF
>TRBV10-3|TRBJ1-2
CAITGGYGNANYGYTF
>TRBV6-5|TRBJ2-7
CASGYSGGPYEQYF
>TRBV7-8|TRBJ1-3
CASSPRRGASGNTIYF
>TRBV29-1|TRBJ1-1
CSVQRTEAFF
>TRBV2|TRBJ1-1
CASSPTGTGNTEAFF
>TRBV19|TRBJ1-2
CASSRGDRGHYGYTF
>TRBV7-3|TRBJ2-7
CASSPGVGLVNEQYF
>TRBV7-9|TRBJ2-7
CARDGRNYEQYF
>TRBV6-1|TRBJ1-3
CASSDLLTVSPSGNTIYF
>TRBV29-1|TRBJ1-1
CSVEGLAGADTEAFF
>TRBV23-1|TRBJ2-4
CASSHIGGRKEGNIQYF
>TRBV19|TRBJ1-5
CASTEDGSHQPQHF
>TRBV7-2|TRBJ1-5
CASSLEGHSNQPQHF
>TRBV5-1|TRBJ1-1
CASSSNSAAPEAFF
>TRBV7-2|TRBJ1-2
CASSLAKSYGYTF
>TRBV29-1|TRBJ1-1
CSVDVGGLTEAFF